The 2 T cell receptor beta chains below come from one sample, sequenced in a study of beta chain features in type 1 diabetes. Whole-study results and caveats: Shortening of TCRB CDR3s, moderate but significant, appeared in all four CD4+ subsets of Type 1 diabetes patients.

These receptors' antigens are unknown. The authors reverse transcribed all of the isolated RNA, so sequencing captured expressed TCRB transcripts. Using immunoSEQ multiplex PCR, the repertoire was profiled, and TCRdb retains in-frame clones only, with some absent. The sample holds a few hundred thousand clones, around 24% seen once. Sequencing was carried out using naive CD4+ T cells from blood. The receptors were sampled from a woman in her twenties or thirties with type 1 diabetes.

This chain joins TRBV19 and TRBJ1-1; D might be TRBD1 (6 bases). Germline CDR1 is LNHDA and CDR2 is SQIVND (reference sequence). The germline V and J ends were trimmed by 7 bases and 1 base, with 16 bases remaining between them. The length of the CDR3 is 15 residues. CDR3 nucleotide sequence: TGTGCCAGTACATTTGGGGGCAGAAAGAACACTGAAGCTTTCTTT. Residues: CASTFGGRKNTEAFF.

V usage is TRBV6-5 and J usage is TRBJ2-7, with 7 bases identical to TRBD1. The junction had 6 bases not matched to a gene; V was cut back by 5 bases and J by 2 bases. The CDR3 runs to 14 residues. CDR1 and CDR2 (germline): MNHEY, SVGAGI. Written as DNA, the CDR3 is TGTGCCAGCAGTCTCCGACAGGGAGCCTACGAGCAGTACTTC. Translation gives CASSLRQGAYEQYF.